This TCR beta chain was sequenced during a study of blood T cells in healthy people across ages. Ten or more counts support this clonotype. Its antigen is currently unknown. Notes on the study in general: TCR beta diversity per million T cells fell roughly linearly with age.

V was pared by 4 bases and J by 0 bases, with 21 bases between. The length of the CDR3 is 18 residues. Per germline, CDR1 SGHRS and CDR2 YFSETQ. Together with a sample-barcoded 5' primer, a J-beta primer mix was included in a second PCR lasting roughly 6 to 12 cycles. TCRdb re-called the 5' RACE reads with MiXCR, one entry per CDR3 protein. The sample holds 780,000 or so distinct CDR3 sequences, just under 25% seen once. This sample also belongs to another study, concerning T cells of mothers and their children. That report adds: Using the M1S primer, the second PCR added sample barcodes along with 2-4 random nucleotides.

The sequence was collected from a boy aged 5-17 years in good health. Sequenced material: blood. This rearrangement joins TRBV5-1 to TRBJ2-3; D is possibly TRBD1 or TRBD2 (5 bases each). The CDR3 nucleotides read TGCGCCAGCAGCCCGCAAAGAGGGGCCCAAATAAGCACAGATACGCAGTATTTT. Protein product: CASSPQRGAQISTDTQYF.